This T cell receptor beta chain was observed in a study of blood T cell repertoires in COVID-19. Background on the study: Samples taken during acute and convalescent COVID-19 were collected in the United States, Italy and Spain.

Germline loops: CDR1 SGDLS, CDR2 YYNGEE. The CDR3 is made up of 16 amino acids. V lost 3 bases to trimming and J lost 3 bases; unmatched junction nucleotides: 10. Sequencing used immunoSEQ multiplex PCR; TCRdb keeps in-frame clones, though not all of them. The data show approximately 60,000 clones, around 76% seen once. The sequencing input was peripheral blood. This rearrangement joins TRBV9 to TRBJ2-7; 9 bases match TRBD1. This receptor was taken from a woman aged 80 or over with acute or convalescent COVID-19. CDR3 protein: CASSEGQTGGLYEQYF. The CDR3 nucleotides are TGTGCCAGCAGCGAGGGGCAGACAGGGGGTCTCTACGAGCAGTACTTC.